This TCR beta chain came from a study of blood T cells in healthy people across ages. This clonotype has a handful of counts. With a J-beta primer mix and a sample-barcoded 5' primer, a second PCR ran roughly 6 to 11 cycles. Each cDNA was tagged by a template-switch adaptor containing 12 random nucleotides. Every sample gave at least 3 million paired-end reads containing CDR3. TCRdb itself ran the 5' RACE reads through MiXCR, one entry per CDR3 protein. The sample holds around 650,000 distinct CDR3 sequences; approximately 40% are singletons and the top ten take 25% to 35%. The CDR3 runs 16 residues. The germline V and J ends were trimmed by 6 bases and 6 bases, with 27 bases remaining between them. The germline V gene encodes CDR1 DFQATT and CDR2 SNEGSKA (reference sequence).

The chain couples TRBV20-1 to TRBJ2-7; possibly TRBD2 for D (6 bases). The sequenced sample was blood. The source of this sequence is an elderly man in good health. In nucleotides, the CDR3 is TGCAGTGCCGGGTGGCAGGGTCCCCAAATGGAGGGCGAGCAGTACTTC. It specifies CSAGWQGPQMEGEQYF.